This is a list of T cell receptor beta chains from one sample in a study of CD8 T cells in Susac syndrome. TCRdb reanalysed the immunoSEQ multiplex PCR reads using MiXCR and keeps one entry per CDR3 protein. This table holds 150,000 to 200,000 distinct CDR3 sequences, 93% found once. The specimen was CD4+ T cells from PBMCs. The receptors shown here come from a human donor in good health. CDR3s include the opening cysteine and the closing phenylalanine or tryptophan. The D gene is left open where the match is weak. The size entry is marked missing in some rows and otherwise reads once, few, many or a size class.

D	J	size	V	DNA	CDR3
NA	TRBJ1-6	NA	TRBV3-1	TGTGCCAGCAGCCAGCAGGTGGGGAATTCACCCCTCCACTTT	CASSQQVGNSPLHF
TRBD2	TRBJ2-7	NA	TRBV2	TGTGCCAGCAGTGGGGGACTAGCGGGATTCTACGAGCAGTACTTC	CASSGGLAGFYEQYF
TRBD1	TRBJ1-6	NA	TRBV12-3/TRBV12-4	TGTGCCAGCAGTTGGACAGGGCCGAATTCACCCCTCCACTTT	CASSWTGPNSPLHF
NA	TRBJ2-7	NA	TRBV5-1	TGCGCCAGCAGCTTTTGGACGGCCACCTACGAGCAGTACTTC	CASSFWTATYEQYF
NA	TRBJ2-1	NA	TRBV7-9	TGTGCCAGCAGCGACACCCAGCAGTTCTTC	CASSDTQQFF
NA	TRBJ1-1	NA	TRBV6-1	TGTGCCAGCATGTCGGGACGGACGAACACTGAAGCTTTCTTT	CASMSGRTNTEAFF
NA	TRBJ2-7	NA	TRBV29-1	TGCAGCGTTGAAAGTCAAGTCACAGGAGAGCAGTACTTC	CSVESQVTGEQYF
NA	TRBJ2-6	NA	TRBV6-6	TGTGCCAGCAGTGGTAGCAGGGCTGGGGCCAACGTCCTGACTTTC	CASSGSRAGANVLTF
TRBD1	TRBJ1-1	NA	TRBV6-6	TGTGCCAGCAAAGGGACAGGGGCTCTGAACACTGAAGCTTTCTTT	CASKGTGALNTEAFF
TRBD2	TRBJ2-1	NA	TRBV3-1	TGTGCCAGCAGCCTTCGGGGGGAAAGCAATGAGCAGTTCTTC	CASSLRGESNEQFF
TRBD1	TRBJ1-4	NA	TRBV2	TGTGCCAGCGAGGAGGACAGGGGCGAAAAACTGTTTTTT	CASEEDRGEKLFF
NA	TRBJ2-3	NA	TRBV5-1	TGCGCCAGCAGCTTGGGTTTGGGGAAAACAGATACGCAGTATTTT	CASSLGLGKTDTQYF
TRBD2	TRBJ2-2	NA	TRBV3-1	TGTGCCAGCAGCCCGGCGGGGGGTGGGACCGGGGAGCTGTTTTTT	CASSPAGGGTGELFF
NA	TRBJ1-5	once	TRBV3-1	TGTGCCAGCAGCCAAGAGGGGTTCGGTCAGCCCCAGCATTTT	CASSQEGFGQPQHF
NA	TRBJ2-3	NA	TRBV12-3/TRBV12-4	TGTGCCAGCAGTTTAAACCTAGAATCGGATACGCAGTATTTT	CASSLNLESDTQYF
NA	TRBJ1-1	NA	TRBV5-1	TGCGCCAGTTCTACAATGGGGGAAACTGAAGCTTTCTTT	CASSTMGETEAFF
NA	TRBJ1-2	NA	TRBV6-5	TGTGCCAGCAGTTACTCGGGTCCCACGATAGATGGCTACACCTTC	CASSYSGPTIDGYTF
NA	TRBJ2-7	few	TRBV5-1	TGCGCCAGCAGCTTGGGGGACGAGCAGTACTTC	CASSLGDEQYF
NA	TRBJ1-1	NA	TRBV7-6	TGTGCCAGCAGCTTAGCAGGCACCTCTGAAGCTTTCTTT	CASSLAGTSEAFF
NA	TRBJ2-7	NA	TRBV20-1	TGCAGTGCTAGAGCCCAGGGGAACTCTATCTACGAGCAGTACTTC	CSARAQGNSIYEQYF
TRBD1	TRBJ1-2	NA	TRBV12-5	TGTGCTAGTGGTTTTAGGACAGGGGTCGGCTACACCTTC	CASGFRTGVGYTF
TRBD1	TRBJ1-2	NA	TRBV18	TGTGCCAGCTCACCAAATCCGGGACAGGGGGTTGGCTACACCTTC	CASSPNPGQGVGYTF
NA	TRBJ2-5	NA	TRBV5-1	TGCGCCAGCAGCCTTCATTCCCAAGAGACCCAGTACTTC	CASSLHSQETQYF
NA	TRBJ2-3	NA	TRBV24-1	TGTGCCACCAGTGATTTGCGTACGACGGGTCCAGATACGCAGTATTTT	CATSDLRTTGPDTQYF
TRBD1	TRBJ1-6	NA	TRBV9	TGTGCCAGCAGCGCAACAGGGGACGGTGGTTCACCCCTCCACTTT	CASSATGDGGSPLHF
NA	TRBJ1-1	NA	TRBV30	TGTGCCTGGAGACAGAGGTGGACTGAAGCTTTCTTT	CAWRQRWTEAFF
NA	TRBJ2-1	once	TRBV20-1	TGCAGTGCTAGAGGCCCCGCGGGTGAGCAGTTCTTC	CSARGPAGEQFF
NA	TRBJ1-2	NA	TRBV3-1	TGTGCCAGCAGCCAAGAGGCTTTGGGCTACACCTTC	CASSQEALGYTF
NA	TRBJ2-5	NA	TRBV5-6	TGTGCCAGCAGCCCGCGGATGGAGACCCAGTACTTC	CASSPRMETQYF
NA	TRBJ1-2	NA	TRBV29-1	TGCAGCGTTAGGGTGGGGGCGAACTATGGCTACACCTTC	CSVRVGANYGYTF
NA	TRBJ2-5	NA	TRBV11-2	TGTGCCAGCAGCTTAGGTTCTGGCGGGGGCCCTCAAGAGACCCAGTACTTC	CASSLGSGGGPQETQYF
NA	TRBJ2-6	once	TRBV15	TGTGCCACCAGCAGAACCATGCCAGGTTTTTCTTCTGGGGCCAACGTCCTGACTTTC	CATSRTMPGFSSGANVLTF
NA	TRBJ2-7	NA	TRBV11-3	TGTGCCAGCAGCCAACCCATTTGGGAGGAGCAGTACTTC	CASSQPIWEEQYF
NA	TRBJ2-3	NA	TRBV29-1	TGCAGCGTTCTTGGCGGATCAGATACGCAGTATTTT	CSVLGGSDTQYF
TRBD2	TRBJ2-1	NA	TRBV5-1	TGCGCCAGCAGCCCCTGGACTAGCCGGAGCTCCTACAATGAGCAGTTCTTC	CASSPWTSRSSYNEQFF
NA	TRBJ2-7	once	TRBV25-1	TGTGCCAGCAGTGAATCGGCCGCTGGGGGCGGCGAGCAGTACTTC	CASSESAAGGGEQYF
TRBD2	TRBJ2-2	NA	TRBV23-1	TGCGCCAGCACCCAATGGGGGGGGGATGGCACCGGGGAGCTGTTTTTT	CASTQWGGDGTGELFF
NA	TRBJ1-4	NA	TRBV20-1	TGCAGTGCTAGTTCGCAGGGTTTAACTAATGAAAAACTGTTTTTT	CSASSQGLTNEKLFF
NA	TRBJ1-1	NA	TRBV6-6	TGTGCCAGCAGTTACTGGGGTAGAGACGCTGAAGCTTTCTTT	CASSYWGRDAEAFF
TRBD1	TRBJ2-6	NA	TRBV2	TGTGCCAGCAGTTCCGACAGGGCTGGGGCCAACGTCCTGACTTTC	CASSSDRAGANVLTF
TRBD2	TRBJ2-3	NA	TRBV4-2	TGTGCCAGCAGCCAACCACTAGCGGGGGGATCGGATACGCAGTATTTT	CASSQPLAGGSDTQYF
NA	TRBJ1-2	NA	TRBV4-1	TGCGCCAGCAGCCAAGATCCGGTGGGAACTAACTATGGCTACACCTTC	CASSQDPVGTNYGYTF
NA	TRBJ1-1	NA	TRBV4-1	TGCGCCAGCAGCACGACTCCCCCCCGGGGCACTGAAGCTTTCTTT	CASSTTPPRGTEAFF
NA	TRBJ2-7	once	TRBV23-1	TGCGCCAGCAGTCAGCCCCCGGACAGTTTCTACGAGCAGTACTTC	CASSQPPDSFYEQYF
NA	TRBJ2-7	NA	TRBV7-9	TGTGCCAGCAGCTTAGGGGGTGCCGAGCAGTACTTC	CASSLGGAEQYF
TRBD1	TRBJ1-3	few	TRBV6-5	TGTGCCAGCAGTTACTCGGGACAGGGCGCTGGAAACACCATATATTTT	CASSYSGQGAGNTIYF
NA	TRBJ2-5	NA	TRBV23-1	TGCGCCAGCAGTCCTTGTAAAGGACCGCCGGAGACCCAGTACTTC	CASSPCKGPPETQYF
NA	TRBJ2-5	NA	TRBV5-1	TGCGCCAGTTCCTCCCGGGGGCATGAGACCCAGTACTTC	CASSSRGHETQYF
NA	TRBJ2-7	NA	TRBV7-9	TGTGCCAGCAGCTTATCGGGGAGCTCCTACGAGCAGTACTTC	CASSLSGSSYEQYF
NA	TRBJ1-1	NA	TRBV3-1	TGTGCCAGCAGCTCCACAGACACTGAAGCTTTCTTT	CASSSTDTEAFF
NA	TRBJ1-3	NA	TRBV11-2	TGTGCCAGCAGCTTAGAGGCAGGACCCCGGAGCACCATATATTTT	CASSLEAGPRSTIYF
TRBD1	TRBJ2-2	NA	TRBV3-1	TGTGCCAGCAGCCAAGGAACAGGGGGATGGGGGGAGCTGTTTTTT	CASSQGTGGWGELFF